The 24 T cell receptor beta chains below all came from one sample that was sequenced in a study of blood T cell repertoires in COVID-19. The protocol was immunoSEQ multiplex PCR, while the TCRdb copy is restricted to in-frame clones and leaves out a portion. The sample carries 60,000 to 85,000 clones, approximately 79% recorded once. The sequencing sample was made of peripheral blood. The receptors were gathered from a human donor with acute or convalescent COVID-19. The donor label of this sample is uncertain.

This chain uses TRBV14 with TRBJ1-3; maybe TRBD1 (5 bases). Germline lookup yields CDR1 SGHDN and CDR2 FVKESK. This CDR3 comprises 16 residues. Trimming removed 1 base from V and 1 base from J, with 11 bases in between. The CDR3 sequence is CASSQALGLSGNTIYF. CDR3 nucleotide sequence: TGTGCCAGCAGCCAAGCTCTGGGACTTTCTGGAAACACCATATATTTT.

The J gene is TRBJ2-1, the V gene TRBV19; D might be TRBD2 (6 bases). The germline gives CDR1 LNHDA, CDR2 SQIVND (reference sequence). V gave up 9 bases and J gave up 0 bases, with 15 bases separating them. The CDR3 has 15 residues. The DNA of the CDR3 is TGTGCCAGCTCACTAGCTCGGAGCTCCTACAATGAGCAGTTCTTC. It is translated as CASSLARSSYNEQFF.

This chain uses TRBV6-6 with TRBJ1-6; perhaps TRBD1 as D (6 bases). This CDR3 is 14 amino acids long. The V gene's germline CDR1 is MNHNY and CDR2 SVGAGI (reference sequence). Trimming stripped 5 bases from V and 4 bases from J, with 9 bases between. The CDR3 region is CASSQQGYNSPLHF. The CDR3 bases are TGTGCCAGCAGTCAACAGGGTTATAATTCACCCCTCCACTTT.

V gene TRBV7-2 combines with J gene TRBJ1-5, with a weak D call TRBD1 (5 bases). This CDR3 is 15 amino acids long. V lost 5 bases and J lost 6, with 17 bases in between. CDR1 is SGHTA, CDR2 FQGNSA, per germline. The CDR3 protein is CASSPTRGLSQPQHF. As DNA, the CDR3 is TGTGCCAGCAGCCCCACTCGGGGGTTGAGTCAGCCCCAGCATTTT. Using reference TRBV7-2 and TRBJ1-5 for the parts outside the CDR3, the full variable domain is GAGVSQSPSNKVTEKGKDVELRCDPISGHTALYWYRQSLGQGLEFLIYFQGNSAPDKSGLPSDRFSAERTGGSVSTLTIQRTQQEDSAVYLCASSPTRGLSQPQHFGDGTRLSIL.

The genes are TRBV24-1 and TRBJ1-5, with D perhaps TRBD1 (6 bases). Germline V gene data show CDR1 as KGHDR and CDR2 as SFDVKD. The CDR3 has 14 residues. Trimming left V 10 bases short and J 0 bases short, with 12 bases between. In nucleotides, the CDR3 is TGTGCCACGGGGGCAGATAATAGCAATCAGCCCCAGCATTTT. Translation: CATGADNSNQPQHF.

The chain links TRBV5-1 to TRBJ2-3, with 14 bases identical to TRBD2. The CDR3 is 16 amino acids. The germline gives CDR1 SGHRS, CDR2 YFSETQ. Trimming at V came to 4 bases and at J to 2 bases, leaving 3 bases not matched to a gene. The CDR3 DNA sequence: TGCGCCAGCAGCCAGACTAGCGGGGGGGCCACAGATACGCAGTATTTT. It specifies CASSQTSGGATDTQYF.

The V call is TRBV28, the J call TRBJ2-3; TRBD2 might be the D (7 bases). This CDR3 is 14 amino acids long. Germline V CDR1 and CDR2: MDHEN, SYDVKM. Trimming removed 7 bases from V and 2 bases from J, with 13 bases in between. In nucleotides, the CDR3 is TGTGCCAGCAACATAGGGGGGGCCACAGATACGCAGTATTTT. Translating gives CASNIGGATDTQYF.

This clone showed up just a few times. V and J are TRBV10-3 and TRBJ2-1; 9 bases are a match to TRBD1. The CDR3 runs 15 residues. The trim removed 5 bases at V and 1 base at J, leaving 3 bases unmatched. Per the germline V gene, CDR1 is ENHRY and CDR2 is SYGVKD. CDR3 region: CAISLDRGSYNEQFF. The DNA of the CDR3 is TGTGCCATCAGTCTGGACAGGGGATCCTACAATGAGCAGTTCTTC.

V is TRBV24-1 and J is TRBJ2-3; 7 positions match TRBD1. CDR3 size: 14 residues. The junction had 9 bases not matched to a gene; V was cut back by 6 bases and J by 7 bases. Germline V gene lookup returns CDR1 KGHDR and CDR2 SFDVKD. The CDR3 region is CATSSGTVINTQYF. The DNA for the CDR3 is TGTGCCACCAGTTCCGGGACAGTTATTAATACGCAGTATTTT.

Concerning this clone itself: Other nucleotide sequences from this sample produce the same CDR3. The V and J genes are TRBV27 and TRBJ1-2; D ambiguous. This CDR3 is built from 14 residues. Germline V gene sequence: CDR1 MNHEY, CDR2 SMNVEV (reference sequence). Trimming cost V 2 bases and J 5 bases, with 12 bases left between them. CDR3 sequence (DNA): TGTGCCAGCAGTTTACGGCCGGGCGGGTATGGCTACACCTTC. It is translated as CASSLRPGGYGYTF.

This chain connects TRBV6-5 to TRBJ1-1; D is unclear. Germline loops: CDR1 MNHEY, CDR2 SVGAGI. The CDR3 sequence is 15 residues long. Trimming shortened V by 9 bases and J by 0 bases, and 17 bases separated the two germline ends. The CDR3 region has the DNA TGTGCCAGTCATAGGCAACAGAACATGAACACTGAAGCTTTCTTT. It encodes CASHRQQNMNTEAFF.

The rearrangement uses TRBV28 and TRBJ1-1, with 9 bases matching TRBD1. This CDR3 has 12 residues. V dropped 6 bases and J dropped 11; count of bases not matched to a gene: 7. The germline V gene encodes CDR1 MDHEN and CDR2 SYDVKM. The CDR3 reads CASSNRGRMAFF. The CDR3 DNA sequence: TGTGCCAGCAGCAACAGGGGGCGCATGGCTTTCTTT.

The chain employs TRBV12-3 or TRBV12-4 and TRBJ2-3, with D unresolved. V lost 3 bases to trimming and J lost 3 bases, with 7 bases between them. CDR3 length equals 13 residues. The DNA for the CDR3 is TGTGCCAGCAGTTTGCACGGGACAGATACGCAGTATTTT. It yields the protein CASSLHGTDTQYF.

This clone has more than one count but fewer than ten. The chain recombines TRBV28 with TRBJ2-2; D possibly corresponds to TRBD2 (6 bases). This CDR3 contains 15 residues. Germline V lookup: CDR1 MDHEN, CDR2 SYDVKM. Trimming left V 3 bases short and J 5 bases short, with 13 bases between. CDR3 in amino acids: CASSFKRVWTGELFF. The CDR3 DNA is TGTGCCAGCAGTTTCAAGCGGGTATGGACCGGGGAGCTGTTTTTT.

This sequence joins TRBV12-5 and TRBJ2-1, with 13 bases fitting TRBD2. With V trimmed by 6 bases and J by 8 bases, 10 bases remained unmatched. The germline V gene has CDR1 LGHNT and CDR2 FRNRAP. The CDR3 is 16 residues long. The CDR3 nucleotides read TGTGCTAGTGGCGATTCAAGGACTAGCGGGAGCGATGAGCAGTTCTTC. It is translated as CASGDSRTSGSDEQFF.

V usage is TRBV2 and J usage is TRBJ2-4; 9 nucleotides align to TRBD1. The CDR3 totals 14 residues. Germline trimming cut 6 bases from V and 14 bases from J; bases unmatched to any gene: 14. Germline lookup yields CDR1 SNHLY and CDR2 FYNNEI. The CDR3 DNA reads TGTGCCAGCAGCTCCTCAACATACAGGGGGCCTGAGTACTTC. It yields the protein CASSSSTYRGPEYF.

This clone has a handful of counts. The CDR3 sequence: CAILEGARNYGYTF. The CDR3 DNA reads TGTGCCATCTTGGAGGGGGCGCGGAACTATGGCTACACCTTC. This rearrangement joins TRBV2 to TRBJ1-2; 7 bases are a match to TRBD1. J was trimmed by 2 bases and V by 10 bases; bases with no gene match: 10. The CDR3 runs 14 residues. In germline, CDR1 is SNHLY, CDR2 FYNNEI.

In its sample, this clone was seen a few times. This chain uses TRBV7-9 with TRBJ1-2, with TRBD1 as a possible D gene (6 bases). The germline V and J ends were trimmed by 3 bases and 7 bases, with 12 bases remaining between them. The CDR3 covers 13 residues. Germline V gene lookup returns CDR1 SEHNR and CDR2 FQNEAQ (reference sequence). Here the CDR3 reads CASSFNRASGYTF. The CDR3 nucleotides are TGTGCCAGCAGCTTCAACAGGGCTTCTGGCTACACCTTC.

J is TRBJ2-1 and V is TRBV9; 11 bases are shared with TRBD2. V was clipped by 0 bases and J by 7 bases; unmatched bases: 3. Germline CDR1 reads SGDLS; CDR2 reads YYNGEE. The CDR3 has 15 amino acids. The CDR3 sequence is CASSVGTSGSNEQFF. DNA for the CDR3: TGTGCCAGCAGCGTAGGAACTAGCGGGAGTAATGAGCAGTTCTTC.

In DNA, the CDR3 is TGTGCCATCAGTGAGACCTGGGGGGGAGGCTACACCTTC. This gives the protein CAISETWGGGYTF. The chain is built from TRBV10-3 and TRBJ1-2; possibly TRBD1 for D (5 bases). The V gene's germline CDR1 is ENHRY and CDR2 SYGVKD. The CDR3 is made up of 13 amino acids. V was shortened by 2 bases and J by 8 bases, with 12 bases between the two germline ends.

The sample holds a few counts of this clone. The chain carries TRBV5-1 and TRBJ2-6; TRBD1 might be the D (5 bases). In germline, CDR1 is SGHRS, CDR2 YFSETQ. The CDR3 is 15 residues long. Trimming cost V 2 bases and J 2 bases, with 8 bases left between them. CDR3 loop: CASSFPGTGANVLTF. CDR3 DNA sequence: TGCGCCAGCAGCTTCCCAGGGACTGGGGCCAACGTCCTGACTTTC.

The chain is built from TRBV6-2 or TRBV6-3 and TRBJ2-1, with TRBD1 identical over 9 bases. This CDR3 has 15 residues. Germline V gene sequence: CDR1 MNHEY, CDR2 SVGEGT. J lost 4 bases, V lost 4 bases, and 5 bases had no gene match. The CDR3 loop is CASSSDRGFYNEQFF. CDR3 in DNA: TGTGCCAGCAGTTCCGACAGGGGGTTTTACAATGAGCAGTTCTTC.

V and J are TRBV7-8 and TRBJ2-1; possibly TRBD2 for D (6 bases). Deletions cut 4 bases from V and 3 bases from J, with 19 bases between. Looked up from germline, CDR1 is SGHVS and CDR2 is FQNEAQ. There are 17 residues in the CDR3. The CDR3 nucleotides are TGTGCCAGCAGCTCTATGCACGCGGGGCTGCTCTACAATGAGCAGTTCTTC. Protein sequence: CASSSMHAGLLYNEQFF.

This rearrangement joins TRBV27 to TRBJ2-5, with 10 bases identical to TRBD2. The CDR3 totals 16 residues. Germline V gives CDR1 MNHEY, CDR2 SMNVEV (reference sequence). Unmatched junction bases numbered 7, after V lost 2 bases and J lost 4 bases. The CDR3 is CASSLRPSGGGETQYF. CDR3 bases: TGTGCCAGCAGTTTAAGGCCTAGCGGGGGCGGAGAGACCCAGTACTTC.